These 20 T cell receptor beta chains share one sample of origin, sequenced in a study of tumor-infiltrating lymphocytes in localized non-small cell lung cancer. Using immunoSEQ multiplex PCR, the repertoire was profiled, and TCRdb retains in-frame clones only, with some absent. The sample lists thousands of clones; roughly 74% were seen once. The sequenced sample was lung tumor tissue. Receptors were obtained from a human donor with non-small cell lung cancer.

The rearrangement joins TRBV7-9 to TRBJ1-1; no clear D gene. The CDR3 contains 13 residues. Germline lookup yields CDR1 SEHNR and CDR2 FQNEAQ (reference sequence). V lost 5 bases and J 11 bases, leaving 18 bases between the germline ends. This chain's CDR3 is CASSLDLFLGAFF. CDR3 bases: TGTGCCAGCAGCCTGGACCTTTTTTTGGGGGCTTTCTTT.

This clone turned up a few times. This sequence joins TRBV11-3 and TRBJ2-2, with 9 bases that match TRBD2. Germline V gene data show CDR1 as SGHNT and CDR2 as YENEEA. Trimming cost V 2 bases and J 0 bases; bases outside gene matches: 4. This CDR3 is built from 17 residues. CDR3 in DNA: TGTGCCAGCAGCTTAATAGCGGGGGCTTCGAACACCGGGGAGCTGTTTTTT. As protein: CASSLIAGASNTGELFF. Combining the CDR3 with reference TRBV11-3 and TRBJ2-2 gives the whole variable domain EAGVVQSPRYKIIEKKQPVAFWCNPISGHNTLYWYLQNLGQGPELLIRYENEEAVDDSQLPKDRFSAERLKGVDSTLKIQPAELGDSAVYLCASSLIAGASNTGELFFGEGSRLTVL.

The J gene is TRBJ2-7, the V gene TRBV6-5, with D unresolved. This CDR3 has 15 amino acids. V was clipped by 10 bases and J by 0 bases, with 19 bases between them. Germline loops: CDR1 MNHEY, CDR2 SVGAGI. The CDR3, as DNA: TGTGCCACCCTACGGGTCGGCGCAAGCTCCTACGAGCAGTACTTC. It encodes CATLRVGASSYEQYF.

This chain links TRBV2 with TRBJ1-2, with 9 bases fitting TRBD1. Germline V CDR1 and CDR2: SNHLY, FYNNEI. Trimming removed 10 bases from V and 4 bases from J; junction bases left unmatched: 4. The CDR3 has 12 residues. Here the CDR3 DNA reads TGTGCCAACCAGGGACAGGGCTATGGCTACACCTTC. Translating gives CANQGQGYGYTF. Full variable domain (missing parts from reference TRBV2 and TRBJ1-2): EPEVTQTPSHQVTQMGQEVILRCVPISNHLYFYWYRQILGQKVEFLVSFYNNEISEKSEIFDDQFSVERPDGSNFTLKIRSTKLEDSAMYFCANQGQGYGYTFGSGTRLTVV.

There are a few counts of this clone. The V gene is TRBV4-2, the J gene TRBJ1-1; tentatively, D is TRBD1 (6 bases). V lost 1 base to trimming and J lost 4 bases, with 10 bases between them. Germline CDR1 LGHNA, CDR2 YNFKEQ. The CDR3 is made up of 14 amino acids. CDR3 loop: CASSQVLGGTEAFF. In DNA form, the CDR3 reads TGTGCCAGCAGCCAAGTCTTAGGGGGCACTGAAGCTTTCTTT.

This sequence joins TRBV6-5 and TRBJ2-1; D uncertain. The CDR3 totals 13 residues. CDR1 is MNHEY and CDR2 is SVGAGI in the germline V gene. With 7 bases removed from V and 0 bases from J, the gap between germline ends came to 7 bases. CDR3 residues: CASKWGSYNEQFF. The CDR3 nucleotides read TGTGCCAGCAAGTGGGGCTCCTACAATGAGCAGTTCTTC.

This clone was seen only a few times. This chain's CDR3 is CASSPGGSGNTIYF. CDR3 nucleotides: TGTGCCAGCAGCCCAGGGGGCTCTGGAAACACCATATATTTT. This chain joins TRBV2 and TRBJ1-3; 7 bases agree with TRBD1. The germline gives CDR1 SNHLY, CDR2 FYNNEI. V dropped 6 bases and J dropped 0; count of bases not matched to a gene: 2. This CDR3 region has 14 residues.

The chain links TRBV30 to TRBJ1-4; 8 bases fit TRBD1. Per the germline V gene, CDR1 is GTSNPN and CDR2 is SVGIG (reference sequence). J gave up 7 bases and V 1 base, and 8 bases lay outside the gene matches. The CDR3 runs 15 residues. The CDR3 sequence: CAWSGMDRVGEKLFF. In nucleotides, the CDR3 is TGTGCCTGGAGTGGGATGGACAGGGTGGGTGAAAAACTGTTTTTT.

The chain uses TRBV4-1 and TRBJ2-1, with 11 bases that match TRBD2. Germline CDR1 MGHRA, CDR2 YSYEKL. CDR3 size: 18 residues. Germline trimming cut 4 bases from V and 1 base from J; bases unmatched to any gene: 9. CDR3 bases: TGCGCCAGCAGCCGAGCCAGACTAGCGGGATTATCCTACAATGAGCAGTTCTTC. This codes for CASSRARLAGLSYNEQFF.

The chain employs TRBV27 and TRBJ1-2; TRBD1 matches at 12 bases. This CDR3 has 16 amino acids. From germline, CDR1 is MNHEY and CDR2 SMNVEV (reference sequence). J was trimmed by 3 bases and V by 5 bases; bases with no gene match: 7. In DNA form, the CDR3 reads TGTGCCAGCAGTCCGCCCGGGACAGGGGGCTACTATGGCTACACCTTC. Its translation: CASSPPGTGGYYGYTF.

This chain connects TRBV5-5 to TRBJ2-1; possible D gene TRBD2, 5 bases. V was cut by 4 bases and J by 6 bases, with 20 bases left in between. Germline loops: CDR1 SGHKS, CDR2 YYEKEE (reference sequence). The CDR3 runs to 16 residues. CDR3 coding DNA: TGTGCCAGCAGCGATTTCGGGGTCGAGACCCGCAATGAGCAGTTCTTC. Protein sequence: CASSDFGVETRNEQFF.

The genes are TRBV5-1 and TRBJ2-2; TRBD2 might be the D (6 bases). CDR1 is SGHRS and CDR2 is YFSETQ in the germline V gene. Between the trimmed V and J ends, which lost 0 bases and 5 bases, there was a span of 11 bases. The CDR3 runs to 15 residues. In DNA, the CDR3 is TGCGCCAGCAGCTTGGGCGGGGCCTCGACCGGGGAGCTGTTTTTT. Its translation: CASSLGGASTGELFF.

The rearrangement joins TRBV13 to TRBJ2-6, with D possibly matching TRBD1 (6 bases). This CDR3 spans 19 amino acids. The germline V gene encodes CDR1 PRHDT and CDR2 FYEKMQ (reference sequence). Trimming shortened V by 6 bases and J by 0 bases, and 21 bases separated the two germline ends. The CDR3 loop is CASSRRQVPRTSGANVLTF. Here the CDR3 DNA reads TGTGCCAGCAGTCGACGACAGGTCCCCCGGACCTCTGGGGCCAACGTCCTGACTTTC. The full variable domain, rest sourced from reference TRBV13 and TRBJ2-6, is AAGVIQSPRHLIKEKRETATLKCYPIPRHDTVYWYQQGPGQDPQFLISFYEKMQSDKGSIPDRFSAQQFSDYHSELNMSSLELGDSALYFCASSRRQVPRTSGANVLTFGAGSRLTVL.

The chain recombines TRBV11-2 with TRBJ1-6; D gene uncertain. There are 17 residues in the CDR3. Germline V lookup: CDR1 SGHAT, CDR2 FQNNGV. Trimming took 2 bases from V and 8 from J, leaving 19 bases between them. DNA of the CDR3: TGTGCCAGCAGCTTATTAACGGGGAACGTCCCAGATTCACCCCTCCACTTT. This encodes CASSLLTGNVPDSPLHF.

V is TRBV15 and J is TRBJ1-2; D remains unclear. The length of the CDR3 is 15 residues. V was clipped by 1 base and J by 2 bases, with 11 bases between them. The germline V gene has CDR1 LNHNV and CDR2 YYDKDF (reference sequence). DNA of the CDR3: TGTGCCACCAGCAGAGCCGGCAACATAAACTATGGCTACACCTTC. This translates into CATSRAGNINYGYTF.

The chain links TRBV4-1 to TRBJ2-2, with 7 positions matching TRBD1. CDR1 is MGHRA, CDR2 YSYEKL, per germline. This CDR3 is built from 17 residues. V trimming: 1 base; J trimming: 5 bases; junction bases outside the gene matches: 10. The CDR3 is CASSQAQVGGPTGELFF. The DNA of the CDR3 is TGCGCCAGCAGCCAAGCCCAGGTAGGGGGCCCGACCGGGGAGCTGTTTTTT.

The V gene is TRBV9, the J gene TRBJ1-3; possibly TRBD1 for D (6 bases). Deletions cut 4 bases from V and 0 bases from J, with 11 bases between. Looked up from germline, CDR1 is SGDLS and CDR2 is YYNGEE. The CDR3 totals 15 residues. The CDR3 sequence is CASSPTGSSGNTIYF. DNA of the CDR3: TGTGCCAGCAGCCCTACAGGGAGCTCTGGAAACACCATATATTTT.

This chain links TRBV11-2 with TRBJ2-2; D is unresolved. The CDR3 spans 16 residues. Trimming took off 5 bases at V and 0 bases at J, with 13 bases between the two ends. Germline V gene sequence: CDR1 SGHAT, CDR2 FQNNGV. The CDR3: CASSLRNLANTGELFF. The DNA of the CDR3 is TGTGCCAGCAGCCTACGTAACCTGGCGAACACCGGGGAGCTGTTTTTT.

The CDR3 DNA reads as TGTGCCAGCAGACGCGGACGGACCGGGACCCAGTACTTC. This gives the protein CASRRGRTGTQYF. The rearrangement uses TRBV27 and TRBJ2-5, with unresolved D. The germline CDR1 and CDR2 sequences are MNHEY and SMNVEV (reference sequence). The CDR3 runs to 13 residues. The V and J ends lost 6 bases and 7 bases respectively, with 15 bases between them.

The chain uses TRBV15 and TRBJ1-2; TRBD1 aligns across 8 bases. CDR3 size: 14 residues. CDR1 is LNHNV and CDR2 is YYDKDF in the germline V gene (reference sequence). The trim removed 2 bases at V and 4 bases at J, leaving 3 bases unmatched. This CDR3 is CATSRIDRGYGYTF. CDR3 nucleotides: TGTGCCACCAGCAGAATCGACAGGGGCTATGGCTACACCTTC.